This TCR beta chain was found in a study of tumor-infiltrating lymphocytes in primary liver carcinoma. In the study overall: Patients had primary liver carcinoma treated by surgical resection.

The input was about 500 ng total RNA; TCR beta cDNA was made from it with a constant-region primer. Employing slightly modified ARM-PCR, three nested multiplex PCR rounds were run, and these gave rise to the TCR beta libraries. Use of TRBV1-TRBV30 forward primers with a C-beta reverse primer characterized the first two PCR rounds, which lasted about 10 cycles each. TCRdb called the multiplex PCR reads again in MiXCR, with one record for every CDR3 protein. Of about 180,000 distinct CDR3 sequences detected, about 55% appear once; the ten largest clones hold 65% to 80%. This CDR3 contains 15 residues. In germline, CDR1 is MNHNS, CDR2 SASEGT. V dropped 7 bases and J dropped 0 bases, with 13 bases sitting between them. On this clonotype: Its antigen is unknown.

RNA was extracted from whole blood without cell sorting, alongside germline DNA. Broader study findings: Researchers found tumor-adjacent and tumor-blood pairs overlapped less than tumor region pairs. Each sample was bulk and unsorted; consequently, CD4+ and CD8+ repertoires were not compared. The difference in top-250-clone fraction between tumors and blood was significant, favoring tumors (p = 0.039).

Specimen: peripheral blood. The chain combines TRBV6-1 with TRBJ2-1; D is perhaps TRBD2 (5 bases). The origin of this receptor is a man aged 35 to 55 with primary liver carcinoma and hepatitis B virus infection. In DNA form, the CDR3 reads TGTGCCAGCACCCCCGGGGATAGCTCCTACAATGAGCAGTTCTTC. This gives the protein CASTPGDSSYNEQFF.